The T cell receptor beta chain described here comes from a study of blood T cell repertoires in COVID-19. Study in general: The United States, Italy and Spain provided the acute and convalescent COVID-19 samples.

Only in-frame clones appear in the TCRdb table, and some are missing; sequencing was by immunoSEQ multiplex PCR. The table shows approximately 150,000 clones, with about nine tenths occurring only once. The CDR3 totals 14 residues. V was pared by 3 bases and J by 4 bases, with 10 bases between. Germline lookup yields CDR1 SGHTA and CDR2 FQGTGA. This clone has just one count. The source material was peripheral blood. The clonotype comes from a woman aged 45-65 years with acute or convalescent COVID-19. The J gene is TRBJ2-1, the V gene TRBV7-3, with a possible D match to TRBD1 (7 bases). The DNA of the CDR3 is TGTGCCAGCAGCTTCGGGGGACAGTACAATGAGCAGTTCTTC. Encoded protein: CASSFGGQYNEQFF.